This T cell receptor (beta chain) was obtained from a study of PD-L1 blockade in urothelial cancer. Germline CDR1 and CDR2: SGHKS and YYEKEE (reference sequence). Germline trimming cut 2 bases from V and 4 bases from J; bases unmatched to any gene: 9. The length of the CDR3 is 17 residues. Libraries were prepared by immunoSEQ multiplex PCR; TCRdb keeps only in-frame clonotypes and omits some of them. The table lists about 57,000 clones, roughly 84% of them singletons, with less than 3.5% in the top ten. This TCR came from a man aged 45-65 years with urothelial cancer. This specimen consisted of PBMCs, obtained around atezolizumab (anti-PD-L1) treatment. This sequence joins TRBV5-5 and TRBJ1-4, with TRBD1 identical over 9 bases. In DNA form, the CDR3 reads TGTGCCAGCAGCTTAAGTCCAGGACAGGGGCATAATGAAAAACTGTTTTTT. Translated, it gives CASSLSPGQGHNEKLFF.